These 3 T cell receptor beta chains were all obtained from the same sample, sequenced in a study of technical replicates of blood from a few donors. Measured with immunoSEQ multiplex PCR; TCRdb has only the in-frame clones, and not every one. This sample has roughly 90,000 clones; roughly 95% occur once, and the top ten carry approximately 0.37%. The sequenced material came from T cells isolated from PBMCs. Receptors were obtained from a human donor in good health.

This clone was detected only once. The junction and the germline gene differ at one end; a read error may be behind it. This rearrangement joins TRBV4-3 to TRBJ2-7; 8 bases agree with TRBD2. Germline assignment: CDR1 LGHNA and CDR2 YSLEER. The CDR3 length is 15 residues. DNA for the CDR3: TGCGCCAGCAGCCAATCTAGGTCCCAGTCTCAGCGGGAGATCTTC. This sequence encodes CASSQSRSQSQREIF.

J is TRBJ2-5 and V is TRBV5-4; D is perhaps TRBD2 (6 bases). Deletions cut 3 bases from V and 1 base from J, with 13 bases between. Germline V gene data show CDR1 as SGHNT and CDR2 as YYREEE (reference sequence). The CDR3 has 15 residues. CDR3 sequence (DNA): TGTGCCAGCAGCTCGTGGGACTGGGGCCAAGAGACCCAGTACTTC. Its protein product is CASSSWDWGQETQYF.

This chain connects TRBV9 to TRBJ2-5; weak D call: TRBD2 (6 bases). Looked up from germline, CDR1 is SGDLS and CDR2 is YYNGEE. The CDR3 consists of 14 residues. The V gene lost 4 bases and the J gene lost 4 bases, with 14 bases spanning the gap. The CDR3 sequence: CASSPSGGRETQYF. Here the CDR3 DNA reads TGTGCCAGCAGCCCCTCCGGGGGTCGAGAGACCCAGTACTTC.